This T cell receptor (beta chain) was captured by sequencing in a study of long-term antiretroviral therapy in people with HIV. Notes on the study in general: No data on ART adherence, viral resistance or therapy changes.

There are 15 residues in the CDR3. Germline lookup yields CDR1 MNHEY and CDR2 SMNVEV (reference sequence). Losses at the gene ends were 5 bases for V and 4 bases for J; bases not matched to a gene: 7. In the United States, treatment was given to all participants with HIV. Comments on this clone: The antigen remains unidentified.

Version v3.0 of the immunoSEQ assay ran at survey level. The method was immunoSEQ multiplex PCR; TCRdb's version includes in-frame clones alone and lacks a portion of them. The sample has 38,000 or so clones, 80% to 85% seen once. The chain joins TRBV27 to TRBJ1-5; the match to TRBD1 covers 8 bases. Sequencing used unsorted PBMCs, obtained 1.5 years after starting antiretroviral therapy. The TCR sequence derives from a man aged 18 to 29 with HIV. CDR3 region: CASSVGTGLNQPQHF. CDR3 nucleotide sequence: TGTGCCAGCAGTGTAGGGACAGGACTTAATCAGCCCCAGCATTTT.